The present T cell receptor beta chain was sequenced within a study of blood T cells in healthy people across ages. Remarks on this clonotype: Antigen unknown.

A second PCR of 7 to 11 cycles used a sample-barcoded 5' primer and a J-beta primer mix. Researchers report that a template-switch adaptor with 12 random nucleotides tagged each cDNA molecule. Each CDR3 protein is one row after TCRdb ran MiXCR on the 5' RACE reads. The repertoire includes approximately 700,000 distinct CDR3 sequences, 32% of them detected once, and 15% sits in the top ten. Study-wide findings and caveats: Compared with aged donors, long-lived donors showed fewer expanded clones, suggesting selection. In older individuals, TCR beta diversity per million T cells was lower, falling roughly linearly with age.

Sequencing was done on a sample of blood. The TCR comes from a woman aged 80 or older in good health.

CDR3: CASRDRKNTEAFF. In nucleotides, the CDR3 is TGTGCCAGCAGGGACAGAAAAAACACTGAAGCTTTCTTT. The chain uses TRBV27 and TRBJ1-1, with D perhaps matching TRBD1 (6 bases). CDR1 and CDR2 from the germline V gene are MNHEY and SMNVEV (reference sequence). V gave up 6 bases and J gave up 2 bases, with 10 bases separating them. The CDR3 extends over 13 amino acids.